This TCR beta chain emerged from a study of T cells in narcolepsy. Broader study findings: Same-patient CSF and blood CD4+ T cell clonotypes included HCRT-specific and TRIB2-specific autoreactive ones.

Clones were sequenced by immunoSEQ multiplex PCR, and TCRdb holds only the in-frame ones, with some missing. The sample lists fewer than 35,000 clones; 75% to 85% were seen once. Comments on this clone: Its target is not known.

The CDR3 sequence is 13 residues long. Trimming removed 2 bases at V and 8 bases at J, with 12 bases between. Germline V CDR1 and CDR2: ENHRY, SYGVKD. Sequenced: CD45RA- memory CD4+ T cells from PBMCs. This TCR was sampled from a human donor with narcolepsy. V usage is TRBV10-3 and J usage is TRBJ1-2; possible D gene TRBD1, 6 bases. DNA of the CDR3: TGTGCCATCAGTGAGGCGAGGGGGGGAGGCTACACCTTC. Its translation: CAISEARGGGYTF.